The 19 T cell receptor beta chains presented below share a single source sample, sequenced in a study of T cell responses to AZD1222 COVID-19 vaccine. Produced via immunoSEQ multiplex PCR; TCRdb's table is partial and in-frame only. Of some 140,000 clones listed, around 90% were seen once; the top ten hold about 5.5%. The starting material was peripheral blood, obtained on day 0 of AZD1222 vaccination. The source is an adult in good health.

The chain carries TRBV4-1 and TRBJ2-7; a weak D match, TRBD2 (5 bases). Germline CDR1 MGHRA, CDR2 YSYEKL. CDR3 length: 15 residues. V lost 0 bases and J 2 bases, leaving 11 bases between the germline ends. CDR3 sequence (DNA): TGCGCCAGCAGCCAAGATCTAAGCGGAGCCTACGAGCAGTACTTC. It is translated as CASSQDLSGAYEQYF.

This clone is a singleton in its sample. The junction departs from the called germline gene at one end, perhaps through a read error. Here the CDR3 DNA reads TGTGCCAGCAGTTTATGGGGCCCTAACGAAAAACTGTTTTTT. Protein sequence: CASSLWGPNEKLFF. This chain uses TRBV28 with TRBJ1-4; no clear D gene. The CDR3 has 14 residues. Germline CDR1 is MDHEN and CDR2 is SYDVKM.

This clone was counted a single time. The V gene is TRBV5-1, the J gene TRBJ1-6, with no clear D. Trimming removed 0 bases from V and 10 bases from J, with 11 bases in between. CDR1 and CDR2 (germline): SGHRS, YFSETQ. The CDR3 spans 14 residues. The CDR3 protein is CASSLEGIGSPLHF. In DNA form, the CDR3 reads TGCGCCAGCAGCTTGGAAGGGATCGGATCACCCCTCCACTTT.

With regard to this clone: Other nucleotide sequences in the sample specify the same CDR3. CDR3 residues: CAWRTGPTEAFF. The CDR3, as DNA: TGTGCCTGGAGGACAGGGCCCACTGAAGCTTTCTTT. This chain links TRBV30 with TRBJ1-1, with TRBD1 identical over 7 bases. J gave up 4 bases and V 3 bases, and 2 bases lay outside the gene matches. CDR1 is GTSNPN and CDR2 is SVGIG in the germline V gene (reference sequence). This CDR3 is built from 12 residues.

The V call is TRBV19, the J call TRBJ1-3; D is uncertain. V dropped 5 bases and J dropped 3 bases, with 14 bases sitting between them. CDR3 length equals 15 residues. Germline lookup yields CDR1 LNHDA and CDR2 SQIVND (reference sequence). The CDR3 bases are TGTGCCAGTAGTGCGATACGTCTCTTTGGAAACACCATATATTTT. Residues: CASSAIRLFGNTIYF.

The V gene is TRBV6-6, the J gene TRBJ1-2, with unresolved D. V was trimmed by 2 bases and J by 2 bases, leaving 6 bases between them. The CDR3 is 13 amino acids. Germline CDR1 MNHNY, CDR2 SVGAGI (reference sequence). CDR3: CASSYLGNYGYTF. The CDR3 nucleotides are TGTGCCAGCAGTTACCTAGGGAACTATGGCTACACCTTC.

This clone was seen at least ten times. The chain has TRBV12-5 and TRBJ1-3; D possibly corresponds to TRBD1 (6 bases). The V gene lost 3 bases and the J gene lost 0 bases, with 9 bases spanning the gap. CDR1 is LGHNT, CDR2 FRNRAP, per germline. This CDR3 contains 15 residues. The CDR3 sequence is CASGFRGPSGNTIYF. The CDR3 DNA reads TGTGCTAGTGGTTTCAGGGGCCCCTCTGGAAACACCATATATTTT.

The chain combines TRBV14 with TRBJ2-7; D is perhaps TRBD1 (6 bases). In germline, CDR1 is SGHDN, CDR2 FVKESK. This CDR3 has 15 amino acids. Trimming cost V 0 bases and J 2 bases, with 11 bases left between them. The CDR3 loop reads CASSQDLRDTYEQYF. The CDR3 DNA sequence: TGTGCCAGCAGCCAAGATCTTAGGGACACCTACGAGCAGTACTTC.

The chain uses TRBV11-2 and TRBJ2-5, with 9 bases lining up with TRBD2. After removal of 1 base from V and 5 bases from J, the junction contained 5 bases not matched to a gene. The CDR3 length is 15 residues. The germline V gene encodes CDR1 SGHAT and CDR2 FQNNGV. CDR3 in amino acids: CASSLGRTSDETQYF. The CDR3 DNA is TGTGCCAGCAGCTTAGGACGGACTAGCGACGAGACCCAGTACTTC.

V and J are TRBV30 and TRBJ1-6, with 7 bases identical to TRBD1. The CDR3 covers 17 residues. V lost 3 bases and J lost 1; bases outside the gene matches: 9. CDR1 is GTSNPN, CDR2 SVGIG, per germline (reference sequence). CDR3 DNA: TGTGCCTGGAGGCCGCGGCAGGGGGAGTCCTATAATTCACCCCTCCACTTT. Encoded protein: CAWRPRQGESYNSPLHF.

The J gene is TRBJ1-3, the V gene TRBV7-2; tentatively, D is TRBD1 (5 bases). CDR3 size: 15 residues. The V and J ends lost 3 bases and 1 base respectively, with 10 bases between them. CDR1 SGHTA and CDR2 FQGNSA come from the germline V gene. CDR3 bases: TGTGCCAGCAGCTTTCAGGGAGGATCTGGAAACACCATATATTTT. Its protein product is CASSFQGGSGNTIYF.

This sequence joins TRBV3-1 (or the pseudogene TRBV3-2) and TRBJ2-1; the D call may be TRBD1 or TRBD2 (5 bases each). This CDR3 has 12 amino acids. Trimming cost V 4 bases and J 10 bases, with 11 bases left between them. Germline V gene data show CDR1 as LGHDT and CDR2 as YNNKEL (reference sequence). The CDR3 DNA reads TGTGCCAGCAGCCTAGGGACGGACGAGCAGTTCTTC. Translating it yields CASSLGTDEQFF.

V usage is TRBV28 and J usage is TRBJ2-1; 7 bases match TRBD2. CDR3 length: 15 amino acids. J gave up 4 bases and V 1 base, and 4 bases lay outside the gene matches. Germline V gives CDR1 MDHEN, CDR2 SYDVKM. The CDR3 DNA follows: TGTGCCAGCAGTTTATCTAGCGGCTTATACAATGAGCAGTTCTTC. It codes for CASSLSSGLYNEQFF.

The CDR3 nucleotides read TGCGCCAGCAGCTTGGCCGCAGGGACTCAGCCCCAGCATTTT. Translation gives CASSLAAGTQPQHF. The gene calls are TRBV5-1 and TRBJ1-5; TRBD1 might be the D (5 bases). This CDR3 has 14 residues. Germline V gives CDR1 SGHRS, CDR2 YFSETQ. With 0 bases removed from V and 6 bases from J, the gap between germline ends came to 10 bases.

J is TRBJ1-4 and V is TRBV19; 7 bases fit TRBD1. V dropped 8 bases and J dropped 0; count of bases not matched to a gene: 9. From germline, CDR1 is LNHDA and CDR2 SQIVND (reference sequence). This CDR3 comprises 16 residues. CDR3 sequence reads: CASWDSQSATNEKLFF. Written as DNA, the CDR3 is TGTGCCAGTTGGGACAGCCAATCCGCAACTAATGAAAAACTGTTTTTT.

This clone appeared a single time. The chain uses TRBV7-9 and TRBJ1-6; no firm D call. Trimming left V 7 bases short and J 9 bases short, with 19 bases between. Germline CDR1 reads SEHNR; CDR2 reads FQNEAQ (reference sequence). This CDR3 has 15 residues. The CDR3, as DNA: TGTGCCAGCACCAATTTGACCCAGTATGGTTCACCCCTCCACTTT. Protein sequence: CASTNLTQYGSPLHF.

J is TRBJ2-1 and V is TRBV4-1; TRBD2 matches at 12 bases. The CDR3 totals 17 residues. J was trimmed by 3 bases and V by 4 bases; bases with no gene match: 7. Looked up from germline, CDR1 is MGHRA and CDR2 is YSYEKL. DNA for the CDR3: TGCGCCAGCAGCCCGCGACTAGCGGGAGTTATCTACAATGAGCAGTTCTTC. Protein product: CASSPRLAGVIYNEQFF.

J is TRBJ1-6 and V is TRBV4-3, with 10 bases fitting TRBD1. CDR1 LGHNA and CDR2 YSLEER come from the germline V gene. The junction had 3 bases not matched to a gene; V was cut back by 0 bases and J by 7 bases. There are 16 residues in the CDR3. The CDR3 region has the DNA TGCGCCAGCAGCCAAGATCGGGACAGGGGAAATTCACCCCTCCACTTT. This codes for CASSQDRDRGNSPLHF.

This clone appeared a single time. The genes are TRBV5-5 and TRBJ1-3; TRBD1 matches at 8 bases. Unmatched junction bases numbered 7, after V lost 0 bases and J lost 2 bases. This CDR3 is built from 17 residues. The germline V gene encodes CDR1 SGHKS and CDR2 YYEKEE (reference sequence). CDR3 residues: CASSLAGSGGTGNTIYF. The CDR3 region has the DNA TGTGCCAGCAGCTTGGCCGGCTCAGGGGGCACTGGAAACACCATATATTTT.